This TCR beta chain was recovered during a study of shared clonotypes between healthy human individuals. For the study at large: Those who served as donors were a couple of women and a few men between the ages of 18 and 49.

Trimming left V 5 bases short and J 3 bases short, with 21 bases between. The CDR3 is made up of 17 amino acids. Looked up from germline, CDR1 is MDHEN and CDR2 is SYDVKM. Profiling relied on immunoSEQ multiplex PCR, and the TCRdb table lists in-frame clones only, not all of them. The table shows around 1,100,000 clones, with about 72% occurring only once. This clone showed up many times. The clonotype comes from a man aged 18 to 29 in good health. Some clones in this sample may be carry-over from other donors' samples. The chain joins TRBV28 to TRBJ2-3, with D unresolved. The sample taken for sequencing was memory CD4+ T cells from PBMCs. The subset: CD45RA-negative fraction. The CDR3 loop is CASSPTQNRYQTDTQYF. CDR3 DNA sequence: TGTGCCAGCAGTCCAACCCAAAACAGATACCAGACAGATACGCAGTATTTT. The full variable domain, completed using reference TRBV28 and TRBJ2-3, is DVKVTQSSRYLVKRTGEKVFLECVQDMDHENMFWYRQDPGLGLRLIYFSYDVKMKEKGDIPEGYSVSREKKERFSLILESASTNQTSMYLCASSPTQNRYQTDTQYFGPGTRLTVL.